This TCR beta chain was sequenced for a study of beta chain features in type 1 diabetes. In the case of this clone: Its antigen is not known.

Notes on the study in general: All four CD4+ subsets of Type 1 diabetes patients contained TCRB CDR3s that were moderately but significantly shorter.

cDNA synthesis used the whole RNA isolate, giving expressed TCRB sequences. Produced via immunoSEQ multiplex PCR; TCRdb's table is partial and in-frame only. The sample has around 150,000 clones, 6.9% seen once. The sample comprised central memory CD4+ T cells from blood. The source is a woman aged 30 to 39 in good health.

CDR3 sequence: CASSYSNTMNTEAFF. The CDR3 nucleotides are TGTGCCAGCAGTTACTCGAACACAATGAACACTGAAGCTTTCTTT. The rearrangement uses TRBV6-5 and TRBJ1-1; D gene uncertain. Trimming removed 0 bases at V and 0 bases at J, with 8 bases between. The CDR3 has 15 residues. Germline V gene sequence: CDR1 MNHEY, CDR2 SVGAGI.